The clone carrying this T cell receptor beta chain was seen only a few times. No antigen is known for it. The sample originates from a study of cytomegalovirus exposure and HLA in healthy donors. The donors were healthy bone marrow donors. Overall study results and limits: It is likely that the observed cluster of highly shared sequence variants was a sequencing artifact. On later analysis, the bulk of CMV-associated TCR beta chains appeared to be HLA-restricted.

The CDR3 is made up of 16 amino acids. Unmatched junction bases numbered 6, after V lost 1 base and J lost 0 bases. In the PCR, 60 Vbeta and 13 Jbeta primers were used. Sequenced by immunoSEQ multiplex PCR; TCRdb stores in-frame clones only, minus some. The data show 120,000 to 150,000 clones, 70% to 85% seen once. This TCR came from a man aged 35-49 years in good health and CMV-seronegative. Source material: PBMCs. The chain employs TRBV5-3 and TRBJ1-2, with 7 bases matching TRBD1. TRBV5-3 is given ORF status, its function remaining uncertain. CDR3 DNA: TGTGCCAGAAGCTTGCGGACAGGCGGCCCTAACTATGGCTACACCTTC. Translated, it gives CARSLRTGGPNYGYTF.